Listed below are T cell receptor beta chains from one sample, sequenced in a study of shared clonotypes between healthy human individuals. The repertoire was sequenced with immunoSEQ multiplex PCR; TCRdb's copy has only in-frame clones and lacks some. Here the sample spans roughly 450,000 clones, 79% being singletons. The sample was PBMCs. Every receptor here comes from a woman aged 35 to 49 in good health. Some clones in this sample may be carry-over from other donors' samples. CDR3s include the opening cysteine and the closing phenylalanine or tryptophan. Fields, in order: J gene, clone size, D gene, V gene, CDR3 protein, CDR3 DNA. The D gene is left open where the match is weak. Not all rows give a size; the values are once, few, many and, for expanded clones, a class.

>TRBJ2-6|.|.|TRBV29-1
CSVVGGRGDGANVLTF
TGCAGCGTCGTCGGGGGGCGAGGGGACGGGGCCAACGTCCTGACTTTC
>TRBJ2-5|.|.|TRBV5-1
CASSFPEKTQYF
TGCGCCAGCAGCTTCCCCGAGAAGACCCAGTACTTC
>TRBJ2-5|.|.|TRBV7-9
CASSPPVGGGGTQYF
TGTGCCAGCAGCCCGCCGGTGGGAGGAGGGGGGACCCAGTACTTC
>TRBJ2-2|.|TRBD1|TRBV5-1
CASSWDRPPNTGELFF
TGCGCCAGCAGCTGGGACAGACCCCCGAACACCGGGGAGCTGTTTTTT
>TRBJ2-7|.|TRBD2|TRBV2
CATGGGTWYEQYF
TGTGCCACCGGGGGGGGGACTTGGTACGAGCAGTACTTC
>TRBJ2-3|.|TRBD1|TRBV7-9
CASSPSRTGGSTDTQYF
TGTGCCAGCAGCCCAAGCCGGACAGGGGGTAGCACAGATACGCAGTATTTT
>TRBJ2-7|.|.|TRBV5-4
CASSSDRYEQYF
TGTGCCAGCAGCTCTGACAGATACGAGCAGTACTTC
>TRBJ2-2|.|TRBD1|TRBV30
CAWRGQPNTGELFF
TGTGCCTGGAGGGGACAGCCGAACACCGGGGAGCTGTTTTTT
>TRBJ2-7|.|TRBD2|TRBV27
CASSLGGRWVYEQYF
TGTGCCAGCAGTTTAGGCGGGAGGTGGGTCTACGAGCAGTACTTC
>TRBJ2-7|.|TRBD2|TRBV5-1
CASSPGLLERLEQYF
TGCGCCAGCAGCCCGGGACTACTGGAACGACTCGAGCAGTACTTC
>TRBJ2-7|.|TRBD2|TRBV30
CAWRTRGDYEQYF
TGTGCCTGGAGGACTCGGGGGGACTACGAGCAGTACTTC
>TRBJ1-2|.|.|TRBV6-5
CASGRLNYGYTF
TGTGCCAGCGGAAGATTAAACTATGGCTACACCTTC
>TRBJ1-1|.|TRBD1|TRBV6-6
CASDRGRRTEAFF
TGTGCCAGCGACAGGGGGCGACGGACTGAAGCTTTCTTT
>TRBJ2-3|few|TRBD2|TRBV29-1
CSVEGGLAGRTDTQYF
TGCAGCGTTGAGGGGGGACTAGCGGGCCGCACAGATACGCAGTATTTT
>TRBJ2-1|few|TRBD2|TRBV5-6
CASSPYGSGAYNEQFF
TGTGCCAGCAGCCCATATGGTAGCGGGGCCTACAATGAGCAGTTCTTC
>TRBJ2-3|.|.|TRBV2
CASSAQKGTDTQYF
TGTGCCAGCAGTGCGCAGAAGGGGACAGATACGCAGTATTTT
>TRBJ1-2|.|.|TRBV5-6
CASSLVQGWDGYTF
TGTGCCAGCAGCTTGGTACAGGGCTGGGATGGCTACACCTTC
>TRBJ1-1|.|.|TRBV28
CASGTDENTEAFF
TGTGCCAGTGGGACCGACGAGAACACTGAAGCTTTCTTT
>TRBJ2-7|.|.|TRBV7-2
CASSQDSPIPYEQYF
TGTGCCAGCAGCCAGGACTCTCCCATTCCCTACGAGCAGTACTTC
>TRBJ2-7|.|.|TRBV5-1
CASRIGGADSYEQYF
TGCGCCAGCAGAATCGGAGGGGCAGATTCCTACGAGCAGTACTTC
>TRBJ2-2|.|.|TRBV5-5
CASSLRLTPGELFF
TGTGCCAGCAGCTTGAGATTAACCCCCGGGGAGCTGTTTTTT
>TRBJ2-3|.|TRBD2|TRBV7-9
CASRAGTGGTDTQYF
TGTGCCAGCAGAGCCGGGACGGGAGGAACAGATACGCAGTATTTT
>TRBJ2-5|.|.|TRBV28
CASSFPTGHPGETQYF
TGTGCCAGCAGTTTCCCGACAGGTCATCCGGGAGAGACCCAGTACTTC
>TRBJ2-7|.|TRBD1|TRBV5-1
CASSSSGTDTSYEQYF
TGCGCCAGCAGCTCGTCCGGGACAGACACGTCCTACGAGCAGTACTTC
>TRBJ2-5|.|.|TRBV11-3
CASSFDRETQYF
TGTGCCAGCAGCTTCGACAGGGAGACCCAGTACTTC
>TRBJ1-5|.|TRBD1|TRBV18
CASSPETGEEQPQHF
TGTGCCAGCTCACCAGAAACAGGGGAGGAACAGCCCCAGCATTTT
>TRBJ2-3|.|.|TRBV18
CASSPDVHRSTDTQYF
TGTGCCAGCTCACCCGACGTTCACCGTAGCACAGATACGCAGTATTTT
>TRBJ2-4|many|.|TRBV27
CASRVPIRLGGTKNIQYF
TGTGCCAGCAGAGTCCCCATCCGGCTAGGGGGAACCAAAAACATTCAGTACTTC
>TRBJ1-3|.|TRBD1|TRBV28
CASSLPGGSGNTIYF
TGTGCCAGCAGCCTACCAGGGGGCTCTGGAAACACCATATATTTT
>TRBJ1-4|.|.|TRBV2
CASTPRPGANEKLFF
TGTGCCAGCACCCCTCGACCCGGCGCTAATGAAAAACTGTTTTTT
>TRBJ2-7|.|.|TRBV2
CASSTRGVPYEQYF
TGTGCCAGCAGTACCCGAGGGGTTCCCTACGAGCAGTACTTC
>TRBJ1-2|.|.|TRBV7-2
CASSRGGRWGYTF
TGTGCCAGCAGCCGCGGGGGGCGATGGGGCTACACCTTC
>TRBJ1-1|few|.|TRBV30
CAWRGVRATNTEAFF
TGTGCCTGGAGGGGCGTTCGGGCAACTAACACTGAAGCTTTCTTT
>TRBJ1-4|.|.|TRBV16
CASSADATNEKLFF
TGTGCCAGCTCTGCGGACGCAACTAATGAAAAACTGTTTTTT
>TRBJ2-5|many|.|TRBV11-3
CASSLLRETQYF
TGTGCCAGCAGCCTCCTCCGGGAGACCCAGTACTTC
>TRBJ1-2|.|.|TRBV6-5
CASSYFRTDQYGYTF
TGTGCCAGCAGTTACTTCCGGACAGATCAGTATGGCTACACCTTC
>TRBJ2-1|many|TRBD2|TRBV19
CASSTPGLVDEQFF
TGTGCCAGTAGTACCCCGGGACTAGTAGATGAGCAGTTCTTC
>TRBJ1-1|.|TRBD1|TRBV28
CASSSPRGTGLITEAFF
TGTGCCAGCAGTTCGCCCAGAGGGACAGGGCTGATCACTGAAGCTTTCTTT
>TRBJ2-2|.|.|TRBV7-7
CASSAELTGELFF
TGTGCTAGCTCCGCGGAACTCACCGGGGAGCTGTTTTTT
>TRBJ2-3|.|.|TRBV19
CASSIVEDTQYF
TGTGCCAGTAGTATAGTCGAAGATACGCAGTATTTT
>TRBJ1-3|.|.|TRBV18
CASSFTGHPAENTIYF
TGTGCCAGCTCATTTACGGGACACCCGGCGGAAAACACCATATATTTT
>TRBJ2-7|.|TRBD1|TRBV5-4
CASSWGQGGYEQYF
TGTGCCAGCAGCTGGGGACAGGGGGGCTACGAGCAGTACTTC
>TRBJ2-7|.|.|TRBV29-1
CSVGRGQGYEQYF
TGCAGCGTGGGGAGGGGACAAGGCTACGAGCAGTACTTC
>TRBJ2-1|many|TRBD2|TRBV10-3
CAISLGLADYNEQFF
TGTGCCATCAGCCTCGGACTAGCGGACTACAATGAGCAGTTCTTC
>TRBJ2-5|.|TRBD2|TRBV9
CASSVAGSGSWETQYF
TGTGCCAGCAGCGTAGCGGGAAGCGGGAGTTGGGAGACCCAGTACTTC
>TRBJ2-3|.|.|TRBV6-4
CASSDDPASTDTQYF
TGTGCCAGCAGTGACGACCCGGCCAGCACAGATACGCAGTATTTT
>TRBJ2-1|.|TRBD1|TRBV7-2
CASSTRTGDNEQFF
TGTGCCAGCAGCACCCGGACAGGGGACAATGAGCAGTTCTTC
>TRBJ2-7|.|TRBD2|TRBV27
CASSLSGGLAAGEQYF
TGTGCCAGCAGTTTATCGGGGGGACTAGCAGCCGGGGAGCAGTACTTC
>TRBJ2-3|many|TRBD1|TRBV7-9
CAGSPGQGGDTQYF
TGTGCCGGATCTCCGGGACAGGGGGGGGATACGCAGTATTTT
>TRBJ2-5|.|TRBD1|TRBV9
CASSLDRGSGRRTQYF
TGTGCCAGCAGCCTCGACAGGGGGAGCGGCCGGAGGACCCAGTACTTC
>TRBJ2-7|.|.|TRBV28
CASSLIPGQYEQYF
TGTGCCAGCAGTTTGATCCCAGGGCAGTACGAGCAGTACTTC
>TRBJ2-1|.|.|TRBV23-1
CASSREDEQFF
TGCGCCAGCAGTCGGGAGGATGAGCAGTTCTTC
>TRBJ2-1|.|TRBD2|TRBV5-4
CASSPALLAGLPNEQFF
TGTGCCAGCAGCCCGGCCCTACTAGCGGGACTTCCCAATGAGCAGTTCTTC